The rows below give T cell receptor gamma chains drawn from one sample of a study of gamma-delta T cells after stem cell transplantation. TCRdb used CATT to re-call clones from the RT-PCR reads. Seen here are roughly 150 gamma-chain clones, around a third observed once, and the top ten hold about 65%. Sequencing was carried out using gamma-delta T cells. Every receptor here comes from a human donor. It is not recorded whose cells these are; they may come from a transplant donor. Both conserved end residues are trimmed from each CDR3.

>14|TRGJP|TRGV9
ALWEVEELGKKIKV
>15|TRGJP|TRGV9
ALWEPRQELGKKIKV
>9|TRGJ1/TRGJ2|TRGV8
ATWDYYKKL
>11|TRGJ1/TRGJ2|TRGV8
ATWDRLGYKKL
>11|TRGJ1/TRGJ2|TRGV3
ATWDRYYYKKL
>10|TRGJ1/TRGJ2|TRGV9
ALWEVREEKL
>12|TRGJ1/TRGJ2|TRGV9
ALWDAANYYKKL
>14|TRGJP1|TRGV2
ATWDGPIGTGWFKI
>11|TRGJ1/TRGJ2|TRGV9
ALWEPYYYKKL
>9|TRGJ1/TRGJ2|TRGV9
ALWEGTVKL
>16|TRGJP|TRGV9
ALWEAPSQELGKKIKV
>13|TRGJ1/TRGJ2|TRGV9
ALWEVGGRYYKKL
>16|TRGJ1/TRGJ2|TRGV3
ATWDRRRGVGIRYKKL
>13|TRGJ1/TRGJ2|TRGV9
ALWETGLLYYKKL